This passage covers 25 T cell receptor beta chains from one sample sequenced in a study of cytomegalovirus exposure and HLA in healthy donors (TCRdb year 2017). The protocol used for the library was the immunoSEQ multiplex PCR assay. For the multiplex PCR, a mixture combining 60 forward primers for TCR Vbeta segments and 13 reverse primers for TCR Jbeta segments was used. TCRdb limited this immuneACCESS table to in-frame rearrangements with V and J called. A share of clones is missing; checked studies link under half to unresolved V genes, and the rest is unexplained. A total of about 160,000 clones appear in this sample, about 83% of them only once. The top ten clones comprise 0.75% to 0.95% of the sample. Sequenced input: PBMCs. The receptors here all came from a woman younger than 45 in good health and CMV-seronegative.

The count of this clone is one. CDR3 DNA: TGTGCCAGCAGCCGTGATGGGGGGTATAGCGGGGAGCTGTTTTTT. Translated: CASSRDGGYSGELFF. The chain recombines TRBV7-2 with TRBJ2-2, with D possibly TRBD2 on 6 matching bases. The CDR3 consists of 15 residues. Per germline, CDR1 SGHTA and CDR2 FQGNSA. The V and J ends lost 5 bases and 7 bases respectively, with 17 bases between them.

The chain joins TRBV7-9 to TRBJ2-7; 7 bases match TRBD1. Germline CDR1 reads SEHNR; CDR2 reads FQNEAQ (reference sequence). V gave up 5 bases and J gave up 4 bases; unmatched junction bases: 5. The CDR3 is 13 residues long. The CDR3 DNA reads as TGTGCCAGCAGCCAGGGACAGCTATACGAGCAGTACTTC. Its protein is CASSQGQLYEQYF.

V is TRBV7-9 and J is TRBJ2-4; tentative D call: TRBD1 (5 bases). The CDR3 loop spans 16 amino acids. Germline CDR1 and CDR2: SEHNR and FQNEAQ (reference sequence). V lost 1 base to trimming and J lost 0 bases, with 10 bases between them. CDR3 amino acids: CASSLETAIAKNIQYF. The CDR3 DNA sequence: TGTGCCAGCAGCTTAGAGACAGCAATAGCCAAAAACATTCAGTACTTC. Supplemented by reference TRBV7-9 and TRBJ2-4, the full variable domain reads DTGVSQNPRHKITKRGQNVTFRCDPISEHNRLYWYRQTLGQGPEFLTYFQNEAQLEKSRLLSDRFSAERPKGSFSTLEIQRTEQGDSAMYLCASSLETAIAKNIQYFGAGTRLSVL.

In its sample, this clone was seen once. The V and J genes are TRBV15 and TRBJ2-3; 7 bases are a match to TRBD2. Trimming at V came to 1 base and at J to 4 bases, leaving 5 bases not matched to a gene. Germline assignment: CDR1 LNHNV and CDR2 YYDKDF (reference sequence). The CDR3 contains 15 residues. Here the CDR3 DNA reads TGTGCCACCAGCAGAGCGGGAGGATCGGCAGATACGCAGTATTTT. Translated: CATSRAGGSADTQYF.

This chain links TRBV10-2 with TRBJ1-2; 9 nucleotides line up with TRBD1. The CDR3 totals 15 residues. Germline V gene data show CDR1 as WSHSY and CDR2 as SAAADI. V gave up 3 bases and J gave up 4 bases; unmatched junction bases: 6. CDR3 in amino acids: CASSEPGQGTYGYTF. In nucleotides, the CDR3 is TGCGCCAGCAGTGAACCGGGACAGGGAACCTATGGCTACACCTTC.

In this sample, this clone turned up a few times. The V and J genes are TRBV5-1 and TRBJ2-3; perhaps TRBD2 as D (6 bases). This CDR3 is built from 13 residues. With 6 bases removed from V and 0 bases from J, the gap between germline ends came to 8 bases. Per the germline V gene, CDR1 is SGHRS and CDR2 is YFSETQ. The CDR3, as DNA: TGCGCCAGCATGCGGGACAGCACAGATACGCAGTATTTT. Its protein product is CASMRDSTDTQYF.

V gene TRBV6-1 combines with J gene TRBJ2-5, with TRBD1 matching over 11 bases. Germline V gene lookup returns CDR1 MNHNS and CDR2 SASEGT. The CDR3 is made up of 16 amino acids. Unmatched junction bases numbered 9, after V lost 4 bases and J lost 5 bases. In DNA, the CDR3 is TGTGCCAGCAGTGCCTCAAGGACAGGGGGCTTGGAGACCCAGTACTTC. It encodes CASSASRTGGLETQYF.

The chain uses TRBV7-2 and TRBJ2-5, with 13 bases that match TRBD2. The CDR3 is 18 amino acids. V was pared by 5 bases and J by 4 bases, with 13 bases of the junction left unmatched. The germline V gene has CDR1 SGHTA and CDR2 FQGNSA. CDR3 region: CASSPGLAGLSGRETQYF. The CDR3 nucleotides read TGTGCCAGCAGCCCGGGACTAGCGGGGTTATCGGGGCGAGAGACCCAGTACTTC.

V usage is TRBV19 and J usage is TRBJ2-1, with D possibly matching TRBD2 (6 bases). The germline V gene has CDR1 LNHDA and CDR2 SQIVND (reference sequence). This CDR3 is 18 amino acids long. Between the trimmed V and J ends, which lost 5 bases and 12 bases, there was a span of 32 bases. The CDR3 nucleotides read TGTGCCAGTAGTTATCAAATCGGAGTTACGTGGGGGGACGAAATGCAGTTCTTC. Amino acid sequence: CASSYQIGVTWGDEMQFF.

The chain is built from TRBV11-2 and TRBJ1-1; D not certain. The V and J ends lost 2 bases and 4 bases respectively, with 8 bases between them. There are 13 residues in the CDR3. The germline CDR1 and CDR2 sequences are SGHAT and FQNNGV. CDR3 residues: CASSLMSVTEAFF. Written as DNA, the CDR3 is TGTGCCAGCAGCTTAATGTCTGTCACTGAAGCTTTCTTT.

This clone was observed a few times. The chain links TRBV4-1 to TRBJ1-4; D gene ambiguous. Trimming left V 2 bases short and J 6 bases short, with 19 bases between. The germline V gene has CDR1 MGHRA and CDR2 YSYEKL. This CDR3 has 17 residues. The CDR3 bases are TGCGCCAGCAGCCAAAACGACCGGACCACACTAGATGAAAAACTGTTTTTT. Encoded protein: CASSQNDRTTLDEKLFF.

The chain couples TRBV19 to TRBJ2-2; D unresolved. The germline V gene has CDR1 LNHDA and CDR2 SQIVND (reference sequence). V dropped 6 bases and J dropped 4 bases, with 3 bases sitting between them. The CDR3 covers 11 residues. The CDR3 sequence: CASSFTGELFF. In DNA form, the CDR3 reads TGTGCCAGTAGCTTCACCGGGGAGCTGTTTTTT.

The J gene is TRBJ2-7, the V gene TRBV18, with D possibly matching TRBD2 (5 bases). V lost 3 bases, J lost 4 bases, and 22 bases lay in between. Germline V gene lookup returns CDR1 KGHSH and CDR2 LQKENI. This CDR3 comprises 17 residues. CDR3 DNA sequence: TGTGCCAGCTCACCGTTGATCTCCGGGGTCGGGGTTTACGAGCAGTACTTC. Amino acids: CASSPLISGVGVYEQYF.

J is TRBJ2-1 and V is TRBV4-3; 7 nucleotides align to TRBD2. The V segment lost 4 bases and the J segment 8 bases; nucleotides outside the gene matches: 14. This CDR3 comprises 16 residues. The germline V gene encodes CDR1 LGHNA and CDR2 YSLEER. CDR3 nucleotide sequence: TGCGCCAGCAGCCCAGGTTTGCTAGCGGCCCTCCATGAGCAGTTCTTC. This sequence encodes CASSPGLLAALHEQFF.

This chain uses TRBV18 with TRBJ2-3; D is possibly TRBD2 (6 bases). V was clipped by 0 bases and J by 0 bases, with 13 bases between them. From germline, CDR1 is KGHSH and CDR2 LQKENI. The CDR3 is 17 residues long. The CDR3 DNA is TGTGCCAGCTCACCACCGCCAAGGACTACGAGCACAGATACGCAGTATTTT. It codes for CASSPPPRTTSTDTQYF.

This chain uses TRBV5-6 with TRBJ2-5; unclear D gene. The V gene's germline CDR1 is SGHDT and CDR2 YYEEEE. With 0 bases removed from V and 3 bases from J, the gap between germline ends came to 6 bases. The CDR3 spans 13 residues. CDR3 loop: CASSLEQEETQYF. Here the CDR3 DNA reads TGTGCCAGCAGCTTGGAGCAGGAAGAGACCCAGTACTTC.

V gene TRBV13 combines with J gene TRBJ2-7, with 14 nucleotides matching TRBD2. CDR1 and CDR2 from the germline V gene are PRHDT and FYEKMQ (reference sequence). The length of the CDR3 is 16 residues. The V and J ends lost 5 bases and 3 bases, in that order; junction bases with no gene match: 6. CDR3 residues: CASSPRTSGGSYEQYF. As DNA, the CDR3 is TGTGCCAGCAGCCCTCGGACTAGCGGGGGGAGCTACGAGCAGTACTTC.

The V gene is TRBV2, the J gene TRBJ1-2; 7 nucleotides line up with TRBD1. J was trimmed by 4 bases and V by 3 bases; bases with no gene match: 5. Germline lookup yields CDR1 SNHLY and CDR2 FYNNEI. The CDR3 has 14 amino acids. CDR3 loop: CASSDRGISYGYTF. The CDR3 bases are TGTGCCAGCAGTGACAGGGGGATTAGCTATGGCTACACCTTC.

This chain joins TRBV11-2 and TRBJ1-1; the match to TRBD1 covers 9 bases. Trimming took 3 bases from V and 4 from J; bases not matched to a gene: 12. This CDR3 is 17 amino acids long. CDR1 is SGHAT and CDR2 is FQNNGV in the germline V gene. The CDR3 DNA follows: TGTGCCAGCAGCTTGGAGACAGGGGGGGGATATTTCACTGAAGCTTTCTTT. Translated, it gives CASSLETGGGYFTEAFF.

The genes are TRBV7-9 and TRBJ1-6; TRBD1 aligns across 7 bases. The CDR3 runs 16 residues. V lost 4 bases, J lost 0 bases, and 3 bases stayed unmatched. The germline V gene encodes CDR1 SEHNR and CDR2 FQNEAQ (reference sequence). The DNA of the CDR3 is TGTGCCAGCAGCTCACAGGGGAGCTCCTATAATTCACCCCTCCACTTT. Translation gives CASSSQGSSYNSPLHF. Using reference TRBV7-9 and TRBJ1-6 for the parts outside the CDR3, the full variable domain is DTGVSQNPRHKITKRGQNVTFRCDPISEHNRLYWYRQTLGQGPEFLTYFQNEAQLEKSRLLSDRFSAERPKGSFSTLEIQRTEQGDSAMYLCASSSQGSSYNSPLHFGNGTRLTVT.

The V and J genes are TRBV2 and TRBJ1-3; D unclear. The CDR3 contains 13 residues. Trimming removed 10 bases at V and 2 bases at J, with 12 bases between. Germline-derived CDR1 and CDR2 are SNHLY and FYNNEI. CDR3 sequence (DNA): TGTGCCACAGCCAGGCTGGCTGGAAACACCATATATTTT. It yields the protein CATARLAGNTIYF.

CDR3 nucleotides: TGTGCCAGCAGTTCCCTCGCCGGGAGCTCCTACAATGAGCAGTTCTTC. This gives the protein CASSSLAGSSYNEQFF. The chain combines TRBV6-4 with TRBJ2-1; a weak D match, TRBD2 (6 bases). The CDR3 contains 16 residues. V was pared by 5 bases and J by 0 bases, with 14 bases between. Germline V gene lookup returns CDR1 MRHNA and CDR2 SNTAGT.

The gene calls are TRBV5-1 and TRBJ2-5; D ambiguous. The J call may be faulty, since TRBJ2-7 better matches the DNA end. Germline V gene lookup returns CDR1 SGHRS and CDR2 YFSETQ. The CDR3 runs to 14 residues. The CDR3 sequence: CASSLDSLPYEQYF. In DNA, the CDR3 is TGCGCCAGCAGCCTTGATTCCCTACCCTACGAGCAGTACTTC.

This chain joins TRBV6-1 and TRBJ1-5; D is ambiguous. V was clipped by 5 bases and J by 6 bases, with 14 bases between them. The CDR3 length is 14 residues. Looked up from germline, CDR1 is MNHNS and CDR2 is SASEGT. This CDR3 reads CASSPPGSGQPQHF. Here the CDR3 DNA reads TGTGCCAGCAGTCCCCCGGGGTCAGGTCAGCCCCAGCATTTT.

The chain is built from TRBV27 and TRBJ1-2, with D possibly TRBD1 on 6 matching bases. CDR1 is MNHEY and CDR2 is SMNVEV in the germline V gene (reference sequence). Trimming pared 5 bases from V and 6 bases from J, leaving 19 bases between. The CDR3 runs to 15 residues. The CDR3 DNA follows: TGTGCCAGCAGTCCGGGGACAATCCCGGTGGATGGCTACACCTTC. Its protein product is CASSPGTIPVDGYTF.